The sequence of this TCR beta chain was determined in a study of T cells in Graves' hyperthyroidism and ophthalmopathy. Broader study findings: Peripheral blood also featured most of the thyroid clonotypes expanded above 0.001.

Germline assignment: CDR1 MNHNS and CDR2 SASEGT. The length of the CDR3 is 13 residues. V was trimmed by 8 bases and J by 1 base, leaving 9 bases between them. Regarding this clonotype: Its antigen is not identified.

Amplification of TCR beta CDR3 regions used RNA as the template. The TCR CDR3 first-round RT-PCR relied on the HTBI primer set. TCRdb itself ran the multiplex PCR reads through MiXCR, one entry per CDR3 protein. The profile shows fewer than 650,000 distinct CDR3 sequences, approximately 14% of them singletons. The receptor comes from a woman between 35 and 50 years old with Graves' ophthalmopathy. Material for sequencing was blood. The chain carries TRBV6-1 and TRBJ1-5; no firm D call. CDR3 DNA: TGTGCCAGCGCGGGGATGAGCAATCAGCCCCAGCATTTT. Amino acids: CASAGMSNQPQHF.